This TCR beta chain came from a study of regulatory T cells in long-lasting Graves disease. For the study at large: A definition of persistent Graves' disease required over 5 years of antithyroid drugs plus positive TSH receptor antibodies. Findings and limits, study-wide: Accuracy may have suffered from the small sample size.

Combining iRepertoire HTBI primers with Arm-PCR of CDR3 regions, the authors built TCR beta libraries. TCRdb re-derived calls from the multiplex PCR reads in MiXCR, one entry per CDR3 protein. This sample has about 470,000 distinct CDR3 sequences, with around a fifth found just once. The CDR3 sequence is 16 residues long. The V gene lost 9 bases and the J gene lost 2 bases, with 17 bases spanning the gap. Germline-derived CDR1 and CDR2 are MNHEY and SVGEGT. This clonotype showed up many times. Antigen specificity is unknown. Time point specified: persistent/refractory GD, antithyroid drugs over 5 years with positive TRAb. Preparation of the TCR library used RNA extracted from PBMCs.

The chain combines TRBV6-2 or TRBV6-3 with TRBJ2-6; possible D gene TRBD1, 6 bases. This receptor was obtained from a female donor with Graves disease. This specimen was peripheral blood mononuclear cells (PBMCs), taken when the disease was refractory, from a patient treated with antithyroid drugs. This chain's CDR3 is CARVRTVRPGANVLTF. In nucleotides, the CDR3 is TGTGCCAGGGTGCGGACAGTGAGGCCTGGGGCCAACGTCCTGACTTTC.